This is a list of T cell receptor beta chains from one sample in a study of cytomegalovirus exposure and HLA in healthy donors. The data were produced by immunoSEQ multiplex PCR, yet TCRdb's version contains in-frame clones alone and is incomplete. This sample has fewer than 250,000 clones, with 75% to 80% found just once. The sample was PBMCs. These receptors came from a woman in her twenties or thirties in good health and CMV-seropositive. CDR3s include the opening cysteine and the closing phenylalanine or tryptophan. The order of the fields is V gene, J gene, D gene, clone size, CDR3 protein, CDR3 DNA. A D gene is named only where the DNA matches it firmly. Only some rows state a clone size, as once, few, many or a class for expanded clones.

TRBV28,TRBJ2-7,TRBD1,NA,CASIPQGGSSYEQYF,TGTGCCAGCATCCCACAGGGGGGAAGCTCCTACGAGCAGTACTTC
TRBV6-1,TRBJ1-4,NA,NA,CASSEIRVITTNEKLFF,TGTGCCAGCAGTGAAATCAGGGTCATTACAACTAATGAAAAACTGTTTTTT
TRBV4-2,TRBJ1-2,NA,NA,CASSLLNYGYTF,TGTGCCAGCAGCCTCCTTAACTATGGCTACACCTTC
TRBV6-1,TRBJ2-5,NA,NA,CASIYTGGAETQYF,TGTGCCAGCATCTATACGGGGGGCGCAGAGACCCAGTACTTC
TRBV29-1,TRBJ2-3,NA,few,CSVDTQGWSDTQYF,TGCAGCGTTGATACACAGGGCTGGTCAGATACGCAGTATTTT
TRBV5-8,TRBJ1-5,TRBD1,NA,CASSFDYGTGNQPQHF,TGTGCCAGCAGCTTTGATTACGGGACAGGAAATCAGCCCCAGCATTTT
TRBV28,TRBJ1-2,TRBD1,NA,CASTGGYTYGYTF,TGTGCCAGCACAGGGGGTTATACCTATGGCTACACCTTC
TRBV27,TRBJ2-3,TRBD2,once,CASSLWSGMATDTQYF,TGTGCCAGCAGTTTATGGAGCGGGATGGCGACAGATACGCAGTATTTT
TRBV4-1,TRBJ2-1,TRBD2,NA,CASSQVGLAGGSYNEQFF,TGCGCCAGCAGCCAAGTTGGACTAGCGGGAGGGTCCTACAATGAGCAGTTCTTC
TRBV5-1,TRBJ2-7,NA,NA,CASSWGGDLGADEQYF,TGCGCCAGCAGCTGGGGCGGGGACCTCGGGGCCGACGAGCAGTACTTC
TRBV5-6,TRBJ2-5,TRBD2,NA,CASSRRGGVETQYF,TGTGCCAGCAGCCGACGGGGGGGCGTGGAGACCCAGTACTTC
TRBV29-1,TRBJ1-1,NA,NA,CSAVGAGSPEAFF,TGCAGCGCTGTAGGCGCGGGGTCCCCTGAAGCTTTCTTT
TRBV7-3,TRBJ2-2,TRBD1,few,CASSRLGTGASGELFF,TGTGCCAGCAGCCGCTTAGGGACAGGGGCTTCCGGGGAGCTGTTTTTT
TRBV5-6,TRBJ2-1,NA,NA,CASSGGLLTYNEQFF,TGTGCCAGCAGCGGGGGACTTCTTACCTACAATGAGCAGTTCTTC
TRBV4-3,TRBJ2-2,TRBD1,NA,CASSRPGQGVIGELFF,TGCGCCAGCAGCCGCCCGGGACAGGGCGTTATCGGGGAGCTGTTTTTT
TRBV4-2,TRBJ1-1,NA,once,CASSQGPGGLGTEAFF,TGTGCCAGCAGCCAAGGTCCGGGGGGCCTCGGCACTGAAGCTTTCTTT
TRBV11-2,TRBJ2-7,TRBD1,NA,CASSSQTGVYEQYF,TGTGCCAGCAGCTCCCAGACAGGGGTATACGAGCAGTACTTC
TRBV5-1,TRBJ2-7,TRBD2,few,CASSTAGGFGTNSYEQYF,TGCGCCAGCAGCACCGCGGGGGGCTTTGGGACCAACTCCTACGAGCAGTACTTC
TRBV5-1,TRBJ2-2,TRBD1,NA,CASSSDRGRLFF,TGCGCCAGCAGTTCAGACAGGGGGCGGCTGTTTTTT
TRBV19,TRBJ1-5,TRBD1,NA,CASSISRTGGGQPQHF,TGTGCCAGTAGTATATCACGGACAGGGGGCGGACAGCCCCAGCATTTT
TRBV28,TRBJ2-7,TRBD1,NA,CASSRTGGTYEQYF,TGTGCCAGCAGTCGGACAGGGGGGACCTACGAGCAGTACTTC
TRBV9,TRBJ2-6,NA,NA,CASSVYPGASGANVLTF,TGTGCCAGCAGCGTTTATCCAGGGGCCTCTGGGGCCAACGTCCTGACTTTC
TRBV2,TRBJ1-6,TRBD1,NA,CASRQGESSYNSPLHF,TGTGCCAGCAGGCAGGGGGAAAGCTCCTATAATTCACCCCTCCACTTT
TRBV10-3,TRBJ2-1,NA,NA,CAISAGRRSHGNNEQFF,TGTGCCATCAGTGCTGGGAGGAGGAGTCACGGGAACAATGAGCAGTTCTTC
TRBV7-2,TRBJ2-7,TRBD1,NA,CASSLETGPYEQYF,TGTGCCAGCAGCTTAGAGACAGGGCCCTACGAGCAGTACTTC
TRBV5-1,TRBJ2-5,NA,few,CASSSDWETQYF,TGCGCCAGCAGCTCCGACTGGGAGACCCAGTACTTC
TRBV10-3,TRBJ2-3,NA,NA,CAISESDTQTDTQYF,TGTGCCATCAGTGAGTCCGACACCCAGACAGATACGCAGTATTTT
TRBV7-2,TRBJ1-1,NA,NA,CASSLARGTPEAFF,TGTGCCAGCAGCTTAGCGCGGGGTACCCCTGAAGCTTTCTTT
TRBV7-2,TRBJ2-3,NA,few,CASRPLVYPGAQYF,TGTGCCAGCAGGCCTCTAGTATACCCCGGGGCGCAGTATTTT
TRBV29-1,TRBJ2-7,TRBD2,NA,CSVEEILAGGEQYF,TGCAGCGTTGAAGAAATACTAGCGGGGGGTGAGCAGTACTTC
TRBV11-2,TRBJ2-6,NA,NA,CASSYGTGANVLTF,TGTGCCAGCAGCTACGGGACAGGGGCCAACGTCCTGACTTTC
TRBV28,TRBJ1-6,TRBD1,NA,CASRIGGTDNSPLHF,TGTGCCAGCAGAATAGGGGGGACAGATAATTCACCCCTCCACTTT
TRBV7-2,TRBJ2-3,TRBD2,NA,CASSRKGLAGAPDTQYF,TGTGCCAGCAGCCGGAAGGGACTAGCGGGAGCCCCAGATACGCAGTATTTT
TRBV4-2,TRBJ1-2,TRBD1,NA,CASSHDREHGYTF,TGTGCCAGCAGCCACGACAGGGAACATGGCTACACCTTC
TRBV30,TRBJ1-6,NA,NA,CAWSPQTGSPLHF,TGTGCCTGGAGCCCCCAGACAGGATCACCCCTCCACTTT
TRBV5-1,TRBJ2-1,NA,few,CASSSVGGSYNEQFF,TGCGCCAGCAGCAGCGTGGGGGGCTCCTACAATGAGCAGTTCTTC
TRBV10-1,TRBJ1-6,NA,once,CASSERGGKNSPLHF,TGCGCCAGCAGTGAGCGGGGGGGGAAAAATTCACCCCTCCACTTT
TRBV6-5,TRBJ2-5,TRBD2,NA,CASSYSARTGGETQYF,TGTGCCAGCAGTTACTCGGCGAGGACCGGGGGGGAGACCCAGTACTTC
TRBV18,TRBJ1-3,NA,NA,CASSPPGLNGNTIYF,TGTGCCAGCTCACCACCTGGCTTGAACGGAAACACCATATATTTT
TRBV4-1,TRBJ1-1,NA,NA,CASSLRRSGTEAFF,TGCGCCAGCAGCCTCAGACGGTCCGGGACTGAAGCTTTCTTT
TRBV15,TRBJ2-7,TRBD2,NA,CATSISAGPSYEQYF,TGTGCCACCAGCATTTCAGCGGGACCATCCTACGAGCAGTACTTC
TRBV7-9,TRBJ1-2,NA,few,CASSEKYGYTF,TGTGCCAGCAGCGAGAAGTATGGCTACACCTTC
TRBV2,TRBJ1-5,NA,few,CASTLIGGGNQPQHF,TGTGCCAGCACTCTAATCGGGGGGGGCAATCAGCCCCAGCATTTT
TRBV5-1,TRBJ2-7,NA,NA,CASSLVGSDPYEQYF,TGCGCCAGCAGCTTGGTCGGTAGCGACCCCTACGAGCAGTACTTC